This passage covers 4 T cell receptor beta chains from one sample sequenced in a study of response to subunit inactivated influenza vaccine. Each CDR3 protein gets one entry after TCRdb re-called the RT-PCR reads with MiXCR. The sample has some 150,000 distinct CDR3 sequences; around 12% are singletons. These data are also associated with another study on T cells expressing NK-cell markers. That source notes: Template switching by 5'RACE with UMIs generated the TCR beta cDNA.

Sample: CD8+ T cells sorted from PBMCs, taken 11 to 12 days after vaccination. Source of these receptors: a man aged 45-65 years who received an inactivated influenza vaccine.

The table lists this clonotype with many counts. This sequence joins TRBV11-2 and TRBJ2-3; 11 bases agree with TRBD2. Germline loops: CDR1 SGHAT, CDR2 FQNNGV. This CDR3 comprises 20 residues. Trimming at V came to 4 bases and at J to 0 bases, leaving 15 bases not matched to a gene. The CDR3 loop is CASSSEFGTSGLYSTDTQYF. CDR3 coding DNA: TGTGCCAGCAGCTCCGAGTTCGGGACTAGCGGCTTATATAGCACAGATACGCAGTATTTT.

The J gene is TRBJ2-5, the V gene TRBV15; D tentatively reads TRBD1 or TRBD2 (5 bases each). In germline, CDR1 is LNHNV, CDR2 YYDKDF (reference sequence). V lost 6 bases to trimming and J lost 5 bases, with 16 bases between them. This CDR3 has 14 residues. The CDR3 sequence: CATRNPGPLETQYF. Written as DNA, the CDR3 is TGTGCCACCAGAAATCCGGGACCACTGGAGACCCAGTACTTC.

V gene TRBV6-2 or TRBV6-3 combines with J gene TRBJ2-7; D remains ambiguous. This CDR3 contains 13 residues. Trimming cost V 8 bases and J 3 bases, with 14 bases left between them. Germline CDR1 MNHEY, CDR2 SVGEGT. CDR3 in amino acids: CASALSDFYEQYF. In nucleotides, the CDR3 is TGTGCCAGCGCCTTAAGCGACTTCTACGAGCAGTACTTC.

This clonotype was found once. The chain employs TRBV25-1 and TRBJ2-2; TRBD1 is a possible D gene (5 bases). Germline CDR1 and CDR2: MGHDK and SYGVNS. V was clipped by 6 bases and J by 1 base, with 9 bases between them. The CDR3 totals 14 residues. The CDR3 reads CASRARVNTGELFF. The CDR3 nucleotides are TGTGCCAGCAGAGCCAGGGTGAACACCGGGGAGCTGTTTTTT. The full variable domain, rest sourced from reference TRBV25-1 and TRBJ2-2, is EADIYQTPRYLVIGTGKKITLECSQTMGHDKMYWYQQDPGMELHLIHYSYGVNSTEKGDLSSESTVSRIRTEHFPLTLESARPSHTSQYLCASRARVNTGELFFGEGSRLTVL.